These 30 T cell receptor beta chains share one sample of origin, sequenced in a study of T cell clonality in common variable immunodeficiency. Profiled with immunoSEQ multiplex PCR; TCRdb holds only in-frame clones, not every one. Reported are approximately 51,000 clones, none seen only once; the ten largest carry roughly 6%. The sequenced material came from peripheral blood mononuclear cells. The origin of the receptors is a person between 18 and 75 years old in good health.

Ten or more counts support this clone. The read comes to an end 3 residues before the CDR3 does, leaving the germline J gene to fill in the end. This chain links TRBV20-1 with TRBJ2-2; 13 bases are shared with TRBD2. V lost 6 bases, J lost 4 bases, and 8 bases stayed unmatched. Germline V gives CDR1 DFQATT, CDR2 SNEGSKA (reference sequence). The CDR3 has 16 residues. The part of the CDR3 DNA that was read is TGCAGTGCCCGCCGGACTAGCGGGGGTTTCACCGGGGAG. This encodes CSARRTSGGFTGE. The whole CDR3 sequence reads CSARRTSGGFTGELFF.

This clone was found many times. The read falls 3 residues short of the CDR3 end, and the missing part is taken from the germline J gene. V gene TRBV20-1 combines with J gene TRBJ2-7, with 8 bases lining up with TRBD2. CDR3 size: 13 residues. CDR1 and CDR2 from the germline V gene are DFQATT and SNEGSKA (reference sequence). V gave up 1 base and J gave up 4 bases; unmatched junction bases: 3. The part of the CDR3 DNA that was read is TGCAGTGCTAGAGTTAGCGGGGTTTACGAG. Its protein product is CSARVSGVYE. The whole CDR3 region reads CSARVSGVYEQYF.

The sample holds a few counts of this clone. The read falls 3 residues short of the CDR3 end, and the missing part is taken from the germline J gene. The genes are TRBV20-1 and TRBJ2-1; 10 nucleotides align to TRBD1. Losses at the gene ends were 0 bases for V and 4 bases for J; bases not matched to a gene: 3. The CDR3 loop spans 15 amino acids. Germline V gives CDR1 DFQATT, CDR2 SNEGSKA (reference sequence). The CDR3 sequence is CSARDRDRGYNEQFF. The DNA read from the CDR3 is TGCAGTGCTAGAGATCGGGACAGGGGTTACAATGAG.

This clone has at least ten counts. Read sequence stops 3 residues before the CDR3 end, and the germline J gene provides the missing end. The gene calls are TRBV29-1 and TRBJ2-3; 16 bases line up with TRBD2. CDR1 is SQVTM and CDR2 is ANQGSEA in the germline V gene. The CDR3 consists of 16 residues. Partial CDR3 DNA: TGCAGCGTTGATGGGACTAGCGGGGGGGTAGGAAAGACG. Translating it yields CSVDGTSGGVGKT. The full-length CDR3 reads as CSVDGTSGGVGKTQYF.

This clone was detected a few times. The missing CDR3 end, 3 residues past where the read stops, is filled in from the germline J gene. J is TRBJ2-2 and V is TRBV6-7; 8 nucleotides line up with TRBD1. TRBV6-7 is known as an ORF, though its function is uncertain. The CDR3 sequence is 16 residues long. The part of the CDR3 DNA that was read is TGTGCCAGCAGTTACTCGTACAGGGGGAAACGTTCACCG. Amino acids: CASSYSYRGKRSP. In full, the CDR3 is CASSYSYRGKRSPLFF.

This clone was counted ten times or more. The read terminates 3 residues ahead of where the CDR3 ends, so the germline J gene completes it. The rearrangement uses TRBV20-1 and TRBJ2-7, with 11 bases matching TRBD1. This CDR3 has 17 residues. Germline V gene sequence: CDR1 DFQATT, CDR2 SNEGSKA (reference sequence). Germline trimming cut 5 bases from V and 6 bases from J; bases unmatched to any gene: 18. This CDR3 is CSAGGDRGSFFGREQYF. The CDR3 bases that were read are TGCAGTGCTGGAGGGGACAGGGGGTCATTTTTTGGGCGCGAG.

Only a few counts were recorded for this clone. The CDR3 DNA, read in part, is TGTGCCAGCAGCCAGGGGGCCACCGGGGAG. Its translation is CASSQGATGE. The entire CDR3 protein reads CASSQGATGELFF. The rearrangement uses TRBV6-4 and TRBJ2-2, with 8 bases lining up with TRBD1. Coverage ceases 3 residues before the CDR3 finishes, and the germline J gene fills in the end. Germline V CDR1 and CDR2: MRHNA, SNTAGT. V was pared by 6 bases and J by 4 bases, with 1 base of the junction left unmatched. CDR3 length: 13 amino acids.

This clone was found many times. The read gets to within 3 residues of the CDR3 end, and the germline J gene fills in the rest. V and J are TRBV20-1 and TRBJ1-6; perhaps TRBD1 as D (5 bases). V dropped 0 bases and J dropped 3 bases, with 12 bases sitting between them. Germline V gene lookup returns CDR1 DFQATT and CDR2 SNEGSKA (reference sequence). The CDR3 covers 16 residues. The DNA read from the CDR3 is TGCAGTGCTAGAGATAGTAAGGGACTCTATAATTCACCC. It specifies CSARDSKGLYNSP. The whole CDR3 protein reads CSARDSKGLYNSPLHF.

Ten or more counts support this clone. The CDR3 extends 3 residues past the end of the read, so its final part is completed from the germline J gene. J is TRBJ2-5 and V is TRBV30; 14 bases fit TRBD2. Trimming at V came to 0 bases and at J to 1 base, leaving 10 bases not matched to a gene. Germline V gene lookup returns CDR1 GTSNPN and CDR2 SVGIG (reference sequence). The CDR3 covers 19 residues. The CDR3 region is CAWSVIRTSGGKGQETQYF. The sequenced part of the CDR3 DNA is TGTGCCTGGAGTGTAATCAGGACTAGCGGGGGGAAGGGCCAAGAGACC.

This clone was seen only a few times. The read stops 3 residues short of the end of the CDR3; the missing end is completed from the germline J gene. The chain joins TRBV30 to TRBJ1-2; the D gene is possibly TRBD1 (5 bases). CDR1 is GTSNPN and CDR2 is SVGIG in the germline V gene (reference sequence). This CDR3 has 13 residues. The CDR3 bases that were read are TGTGCCTGGAGTGAGGGACTGGGCGGTGAC. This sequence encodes CAWSEGLGGD. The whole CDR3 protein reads CAWSEGLGGDYTF.

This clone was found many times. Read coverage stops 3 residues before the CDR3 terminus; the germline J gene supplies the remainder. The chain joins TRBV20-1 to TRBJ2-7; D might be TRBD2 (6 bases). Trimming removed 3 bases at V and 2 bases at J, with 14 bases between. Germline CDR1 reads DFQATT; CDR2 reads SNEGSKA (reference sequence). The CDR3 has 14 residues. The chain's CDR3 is CSARTSGGTYEQYF. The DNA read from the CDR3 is TGCAGTGCTAGGACTAGTGGGGGTACCTACGAG.

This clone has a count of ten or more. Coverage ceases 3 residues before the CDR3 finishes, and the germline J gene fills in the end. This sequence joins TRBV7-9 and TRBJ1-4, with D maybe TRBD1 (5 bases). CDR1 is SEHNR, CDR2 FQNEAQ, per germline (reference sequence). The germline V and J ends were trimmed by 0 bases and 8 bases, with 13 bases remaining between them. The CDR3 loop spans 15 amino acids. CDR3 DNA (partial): TGTGCCAGCAGCTTAGCGGACGGGGGGGGAGAAAAA. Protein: CASSLADGGGEK. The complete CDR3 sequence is CASSLADGGGEKLFF.

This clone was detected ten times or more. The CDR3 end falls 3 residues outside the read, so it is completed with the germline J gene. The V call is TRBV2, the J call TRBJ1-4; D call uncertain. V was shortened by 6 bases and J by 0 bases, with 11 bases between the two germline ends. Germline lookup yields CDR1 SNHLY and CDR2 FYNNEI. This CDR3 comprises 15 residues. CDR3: CASRPAGATNEKLFF. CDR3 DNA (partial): TGTGCCAGCAGACCGGCGGGTGCAACTAATGAAAAA.

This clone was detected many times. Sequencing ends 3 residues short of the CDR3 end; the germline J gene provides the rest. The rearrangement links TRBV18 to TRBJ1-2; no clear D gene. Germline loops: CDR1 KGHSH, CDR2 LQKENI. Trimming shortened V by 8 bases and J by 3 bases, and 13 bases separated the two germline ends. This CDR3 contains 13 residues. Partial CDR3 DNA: TGTGCCAGCACCCCGCGGGTCGACTATGGC. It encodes CASTPRVDYG. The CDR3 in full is CASTPRVDYGYTF.

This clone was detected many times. The covered CDR3 bases are TGTGCCAGCAGTGACAGGGGGCTTTCTAATGAAAAA. It translates to CASSDRGLSNEK. The entire CDR3 protein reads CASSDRGLSNEKLFF. The chain joins TRBV2 to TRBJ1-4, with 8 nucleotides matching TRBD1. The CDR3 end is not reached by the read, which stops 3 residues before it; the germline J gene fills it in. Trimming took 3 bases from V and 3 from J; bases not matched to a gene: 3. This CDR3 is built from 15 residues. Germline CDR1 reads SNHLY; CDR2 reads FYNNEI.

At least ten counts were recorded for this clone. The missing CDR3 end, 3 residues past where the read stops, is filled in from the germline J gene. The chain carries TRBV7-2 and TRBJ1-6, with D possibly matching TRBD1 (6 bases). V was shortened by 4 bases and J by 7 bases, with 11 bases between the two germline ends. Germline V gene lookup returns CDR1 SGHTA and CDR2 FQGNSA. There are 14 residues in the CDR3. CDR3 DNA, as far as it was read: TGTGCCAGCAGCTCCGAGGGGGGGAATTCACCC. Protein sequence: CASSSEGGNSP. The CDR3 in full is CASSSEGGNSPLHF.

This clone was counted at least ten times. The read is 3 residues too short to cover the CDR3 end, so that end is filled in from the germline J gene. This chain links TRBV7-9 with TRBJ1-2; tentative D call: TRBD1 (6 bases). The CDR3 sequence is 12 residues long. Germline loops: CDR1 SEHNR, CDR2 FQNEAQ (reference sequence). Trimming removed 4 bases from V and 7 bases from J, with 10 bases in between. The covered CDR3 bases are TGTGCCAGCAGCTACAGGGAGTCTGGC. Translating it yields CASSYRESG. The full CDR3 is CASSYRESGYTF.

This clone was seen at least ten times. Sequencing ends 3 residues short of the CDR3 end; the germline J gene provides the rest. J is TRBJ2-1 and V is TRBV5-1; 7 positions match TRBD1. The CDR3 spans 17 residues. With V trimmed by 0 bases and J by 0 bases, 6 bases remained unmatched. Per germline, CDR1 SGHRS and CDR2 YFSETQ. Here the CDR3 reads CASSLVRQGSSYNEQFF. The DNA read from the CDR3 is TGCGCCAGCAGCTTGGTCCGACAGGGAAGCTCCTACAATGAG.

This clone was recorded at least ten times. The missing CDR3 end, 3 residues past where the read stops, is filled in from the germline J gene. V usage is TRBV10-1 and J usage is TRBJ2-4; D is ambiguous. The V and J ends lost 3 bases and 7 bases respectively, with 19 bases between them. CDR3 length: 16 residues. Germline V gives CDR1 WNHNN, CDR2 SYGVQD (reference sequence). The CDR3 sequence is CASSEDIVPPFNIQYF. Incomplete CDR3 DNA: TGCGCCAGCAGTGAAGATATAGTCCCCCCGTTTAACATT.

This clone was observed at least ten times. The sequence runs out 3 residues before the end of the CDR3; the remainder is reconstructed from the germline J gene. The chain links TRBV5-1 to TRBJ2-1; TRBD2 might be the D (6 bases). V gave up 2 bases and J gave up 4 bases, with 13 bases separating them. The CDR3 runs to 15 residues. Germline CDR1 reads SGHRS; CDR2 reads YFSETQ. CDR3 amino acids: CASSLSGESYNEQFF. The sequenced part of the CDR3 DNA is TGCGCCAGCAGCTTATCGGGGGAGTCGTACAATGAG.

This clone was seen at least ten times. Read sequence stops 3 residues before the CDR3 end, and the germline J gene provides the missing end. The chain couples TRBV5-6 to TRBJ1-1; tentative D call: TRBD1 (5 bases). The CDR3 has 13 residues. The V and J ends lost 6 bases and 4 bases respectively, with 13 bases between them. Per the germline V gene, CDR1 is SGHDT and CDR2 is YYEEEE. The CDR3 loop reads CASTRGGGTEAFF. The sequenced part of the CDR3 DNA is TGTGCCAGCACCAGAGGCGGGGGCACTGAA. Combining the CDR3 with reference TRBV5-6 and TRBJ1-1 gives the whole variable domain DAGVTQSPTHLIKTRGQQVTLRCSPKSGHDTVSWYQQALGQGPQFIFQYYEEEERQRGNFPDRFSGHQFPNYSSELNVNALLLGDSALYLCASTRGGGTEAFFGQGTRLTVV.

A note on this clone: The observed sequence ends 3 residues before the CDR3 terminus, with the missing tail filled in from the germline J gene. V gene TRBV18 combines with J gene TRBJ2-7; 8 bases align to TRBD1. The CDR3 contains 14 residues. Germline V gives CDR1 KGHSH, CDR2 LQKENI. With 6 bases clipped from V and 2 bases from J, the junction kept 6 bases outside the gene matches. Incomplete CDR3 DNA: TGTGCCAGCTCCCAGGGGGCGACGGCCTACGAG. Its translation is CASSQGATAYE. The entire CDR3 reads CASSQGATAYEQYF.

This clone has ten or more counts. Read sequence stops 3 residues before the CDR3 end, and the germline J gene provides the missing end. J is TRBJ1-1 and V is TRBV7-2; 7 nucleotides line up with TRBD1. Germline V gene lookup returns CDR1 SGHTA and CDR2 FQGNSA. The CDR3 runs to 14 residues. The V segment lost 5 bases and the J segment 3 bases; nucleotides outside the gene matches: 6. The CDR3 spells CASSPQTGYTEAFF. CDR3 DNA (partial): TGTGCCAGCAGCCCTCAGACAGGGTACACTGAA.

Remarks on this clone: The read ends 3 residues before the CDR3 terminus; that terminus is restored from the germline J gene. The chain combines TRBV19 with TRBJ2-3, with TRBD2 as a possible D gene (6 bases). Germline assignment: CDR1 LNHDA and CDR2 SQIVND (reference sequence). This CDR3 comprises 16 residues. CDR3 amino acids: CASSIGEPRGKETQYF. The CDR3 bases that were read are TGTGCCAGTAGTATAGGAGAACCCCGCGGGAAAGAGACG.

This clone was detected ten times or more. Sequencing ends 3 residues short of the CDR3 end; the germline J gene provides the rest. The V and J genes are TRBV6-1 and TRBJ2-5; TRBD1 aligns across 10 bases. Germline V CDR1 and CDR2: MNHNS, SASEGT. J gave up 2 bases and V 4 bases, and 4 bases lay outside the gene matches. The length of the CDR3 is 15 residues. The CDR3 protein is CASSAPGQGQETQYF. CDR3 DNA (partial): TGTGCCAGCAGTGCACCGGGACAGGGGCAAGAGACC.

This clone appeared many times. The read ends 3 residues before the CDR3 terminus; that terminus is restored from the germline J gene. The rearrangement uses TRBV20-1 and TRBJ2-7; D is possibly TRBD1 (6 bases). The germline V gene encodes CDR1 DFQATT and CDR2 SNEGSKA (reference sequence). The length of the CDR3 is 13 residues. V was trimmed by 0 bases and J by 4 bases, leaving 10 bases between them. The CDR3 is CSARDRGGYEQYF. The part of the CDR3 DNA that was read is TGCAGTGCTAGAGACAGGGGTGGGTACGAG.

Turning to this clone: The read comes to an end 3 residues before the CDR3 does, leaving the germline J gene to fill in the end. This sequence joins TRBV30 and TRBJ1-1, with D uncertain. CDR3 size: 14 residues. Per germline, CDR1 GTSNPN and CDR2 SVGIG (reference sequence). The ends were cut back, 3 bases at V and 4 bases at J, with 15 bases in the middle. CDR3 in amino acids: CAWRSGHRGTEAFF. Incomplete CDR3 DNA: TGTGCCTGGAGATCGGGCCACCGGGGCACTGAA.

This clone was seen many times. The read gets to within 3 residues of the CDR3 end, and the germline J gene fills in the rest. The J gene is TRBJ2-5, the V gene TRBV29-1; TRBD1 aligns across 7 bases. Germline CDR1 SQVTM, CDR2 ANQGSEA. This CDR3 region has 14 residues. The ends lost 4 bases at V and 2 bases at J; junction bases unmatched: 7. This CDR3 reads CSVGTGMLQETQYF. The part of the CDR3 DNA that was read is TGCAGCGTTGGGACAGGAATGTTGCAAGAGACC.

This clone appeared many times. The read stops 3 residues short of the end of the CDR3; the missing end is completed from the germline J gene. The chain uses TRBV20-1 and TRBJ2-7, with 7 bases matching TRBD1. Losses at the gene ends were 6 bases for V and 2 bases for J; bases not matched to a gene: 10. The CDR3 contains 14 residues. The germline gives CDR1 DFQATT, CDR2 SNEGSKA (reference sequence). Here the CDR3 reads CSARPGQVAYEQYF. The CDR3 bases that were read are TGCAGTGCAAGGCCAGGACAGGTAGCCTACGAG.

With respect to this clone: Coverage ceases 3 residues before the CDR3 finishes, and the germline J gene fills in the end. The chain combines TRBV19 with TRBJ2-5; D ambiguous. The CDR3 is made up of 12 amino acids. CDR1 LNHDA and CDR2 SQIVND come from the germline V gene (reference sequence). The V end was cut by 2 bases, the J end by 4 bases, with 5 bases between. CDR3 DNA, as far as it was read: TGTGCCAGTAGTATAACCGGAGAGACC. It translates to CASSITGET. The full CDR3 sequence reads CASSITGETQYF.